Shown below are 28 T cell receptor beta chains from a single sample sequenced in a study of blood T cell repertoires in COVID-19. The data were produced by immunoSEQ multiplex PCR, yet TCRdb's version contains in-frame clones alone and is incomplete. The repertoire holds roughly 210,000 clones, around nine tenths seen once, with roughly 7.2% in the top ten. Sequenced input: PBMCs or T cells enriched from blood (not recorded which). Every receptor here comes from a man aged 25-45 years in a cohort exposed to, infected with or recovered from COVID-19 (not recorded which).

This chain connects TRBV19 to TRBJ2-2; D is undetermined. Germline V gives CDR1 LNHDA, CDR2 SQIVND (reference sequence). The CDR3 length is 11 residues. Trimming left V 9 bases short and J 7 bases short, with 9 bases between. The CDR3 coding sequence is TGTGCCAGCCGCCGAGGCGGGGAGCTGTTTTTT. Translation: CASRRGGELFF.

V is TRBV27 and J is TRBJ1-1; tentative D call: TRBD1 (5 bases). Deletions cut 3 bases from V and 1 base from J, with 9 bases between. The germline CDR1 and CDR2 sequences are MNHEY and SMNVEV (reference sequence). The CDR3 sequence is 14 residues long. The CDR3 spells CASSFRRANTEAFF. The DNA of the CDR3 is TGTGCCAGCAGTTTCCGCAGGGCGAACACTGAAGCTTTCTTT.

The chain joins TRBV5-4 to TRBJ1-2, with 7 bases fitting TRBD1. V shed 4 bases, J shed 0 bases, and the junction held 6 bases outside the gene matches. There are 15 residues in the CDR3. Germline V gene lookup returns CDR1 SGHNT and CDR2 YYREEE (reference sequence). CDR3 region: CASSVLGQSNYGYTF. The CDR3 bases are TGTGCCAGCAGCGTACTGGGACAGTCTAACTATGGCTACACCTTC.

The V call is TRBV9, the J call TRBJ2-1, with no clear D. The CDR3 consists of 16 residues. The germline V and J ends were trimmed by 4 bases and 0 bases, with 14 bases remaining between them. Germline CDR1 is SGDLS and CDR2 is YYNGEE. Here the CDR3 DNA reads TGTGCCAGCAGCATTAGATACGGTGGCTCCTACAATGAGCAGTTCTTC. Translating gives CASSIRYGGSYNEQFF.

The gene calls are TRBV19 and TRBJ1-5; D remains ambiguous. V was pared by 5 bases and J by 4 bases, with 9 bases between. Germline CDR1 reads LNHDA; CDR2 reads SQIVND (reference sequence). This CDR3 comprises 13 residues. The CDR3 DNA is TGTGCCAGTAGTGTCCGGTCGAATCAGCCCCAGCATTTT. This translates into CASSVRSNQPQHF.

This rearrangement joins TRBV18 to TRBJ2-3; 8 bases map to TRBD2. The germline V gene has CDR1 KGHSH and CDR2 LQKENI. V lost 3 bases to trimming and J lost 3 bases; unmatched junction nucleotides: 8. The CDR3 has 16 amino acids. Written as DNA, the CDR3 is TGTGCCAGCTCACCTACGGGACTAGGTCGTACAGATACGCAGTATTTT. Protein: CASSPTGLGRTDTQYF. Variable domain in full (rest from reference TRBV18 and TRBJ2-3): NAGVMQNPRHLVRRRGQEARLRCSPMKGHSHVYWYRQLPEEGLKFMVYLQKENIIDESGMPKERFSAEFPKEGPSILRIQQVVRGDSAAYFCASSPTGLGRTDTQYFGPGTRLTVL.

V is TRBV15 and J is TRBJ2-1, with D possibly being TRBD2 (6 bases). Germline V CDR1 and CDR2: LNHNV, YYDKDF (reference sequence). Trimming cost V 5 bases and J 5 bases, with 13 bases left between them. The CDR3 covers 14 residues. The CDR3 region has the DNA TGTGCCACCAGCTCCTTTAGCGGTAACAATGAGCAGTTCTTC. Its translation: CATSSFSGNNEQFF.

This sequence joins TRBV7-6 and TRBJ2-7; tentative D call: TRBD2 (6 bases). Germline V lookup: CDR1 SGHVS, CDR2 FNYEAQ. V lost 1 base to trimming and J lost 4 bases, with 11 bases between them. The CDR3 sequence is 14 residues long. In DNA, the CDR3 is TGTGCCAGCAGCTTAGAGGAAGGGAGGTACGAGCAGTACTTC. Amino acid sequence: CASSLEEGRYEQYF.

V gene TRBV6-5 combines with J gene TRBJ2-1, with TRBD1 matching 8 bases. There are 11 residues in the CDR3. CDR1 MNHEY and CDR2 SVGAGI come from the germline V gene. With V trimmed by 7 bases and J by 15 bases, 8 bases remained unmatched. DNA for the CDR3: TGTGCCAGCAACGCCGGGACAGGTTGGTTCTTC. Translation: CASNAGTGWFF.

CDR3 DNA: TGTGCCAGCAGCGTTACAGTTAGTAATGAAAAACTGTTTTTT. It codes for CASSVTVSNEKLFF. This chain uses TRBV9 with TRBJ1-4; D is ambiguous. The germline V gene encodes CDR1 SGDLS and CDR2 YYNGEE. V shed 2 bases and J shed 4 bases, with 9 bases lying between them. The CDR3 length is 14 residues. Full variable domain (remainder filled in from reference TRBV9 and TRBJ1-4): DSGVTQTPKHLITATGQRVTLRCSPRSGDLSVYWYQQSLDQGLQFLIQYYNGEERAKGNILERFSAQQFPDLHSELNLSSLELGDSALYFCASSVTVSNEKLFFGSGTQLSVL.

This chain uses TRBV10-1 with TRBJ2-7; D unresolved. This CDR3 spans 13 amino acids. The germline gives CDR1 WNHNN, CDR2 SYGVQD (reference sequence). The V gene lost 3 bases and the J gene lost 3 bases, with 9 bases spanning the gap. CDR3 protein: CASSDPTDYEQYF. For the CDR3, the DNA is TGCGCCAGCAGTGATCCCACTGACTACGAGCAGTACTTC.

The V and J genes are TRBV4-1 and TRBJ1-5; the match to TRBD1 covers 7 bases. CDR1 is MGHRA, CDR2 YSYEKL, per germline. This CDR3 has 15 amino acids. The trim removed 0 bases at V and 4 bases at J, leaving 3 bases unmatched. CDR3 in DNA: TGCGCCAGCAGCCAAGATCTGACAGGGAATCAGCCCCAGCATTTT. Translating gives CASSQDLTGNQPQHF.

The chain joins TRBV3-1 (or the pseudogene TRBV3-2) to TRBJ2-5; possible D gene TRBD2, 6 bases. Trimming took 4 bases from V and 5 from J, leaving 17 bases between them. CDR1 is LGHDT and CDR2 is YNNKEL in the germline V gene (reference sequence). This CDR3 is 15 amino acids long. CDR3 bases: TGTGCCAGCAGCCGACTGTCACAAGGGAGGGAGACCCAGTACTTC. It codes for CASSRLSQGRETQYF.

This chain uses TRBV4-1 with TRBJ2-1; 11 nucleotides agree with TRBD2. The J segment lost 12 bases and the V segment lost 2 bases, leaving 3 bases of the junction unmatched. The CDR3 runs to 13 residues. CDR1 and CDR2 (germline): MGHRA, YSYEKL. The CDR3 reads CASSQLGLAGQFF. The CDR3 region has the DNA TGCGCCAGCAGCCAACTCGGACTAGCGGGGCAGTTCTTC.

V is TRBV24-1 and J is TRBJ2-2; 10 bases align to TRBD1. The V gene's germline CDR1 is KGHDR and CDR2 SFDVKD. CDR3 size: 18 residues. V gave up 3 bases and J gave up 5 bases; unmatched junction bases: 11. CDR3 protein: CATSDLTGGAGLTGELFF. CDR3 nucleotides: TGTGCCACCAGTGATCTGACAGGGGGCGCTGGGTTGACCGGGGAGCTGTTTTTT.

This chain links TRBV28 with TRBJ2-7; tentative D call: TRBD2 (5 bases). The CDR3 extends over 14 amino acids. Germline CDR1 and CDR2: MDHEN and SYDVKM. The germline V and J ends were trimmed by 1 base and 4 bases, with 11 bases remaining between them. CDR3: CASSLYRGLYEQYF. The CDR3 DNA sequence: TGTGCCAGCAGTTTATATCGGGGATTATACGAGCAGTACTTC.

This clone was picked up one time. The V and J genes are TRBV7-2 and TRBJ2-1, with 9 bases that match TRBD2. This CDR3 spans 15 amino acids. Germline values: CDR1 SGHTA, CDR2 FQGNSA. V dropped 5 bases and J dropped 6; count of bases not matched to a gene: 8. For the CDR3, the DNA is TGTGCCAGCAGCCCTAGCGGGACTCCTTTCAATGAGCAGTTCTTC. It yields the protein CASSPSGTPFNEQFF. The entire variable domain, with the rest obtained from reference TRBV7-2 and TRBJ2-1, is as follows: GAGVSQSPSNKVTEKGKDVELRCDPISGHTALYWYRQSLGQGLEFLIYFQGNSAPDKSGLPSDRFSAERTGGSVSTLTIQRTQQEDSAVYLCASSPSGTPFNEQFFGPGTRLTVL.

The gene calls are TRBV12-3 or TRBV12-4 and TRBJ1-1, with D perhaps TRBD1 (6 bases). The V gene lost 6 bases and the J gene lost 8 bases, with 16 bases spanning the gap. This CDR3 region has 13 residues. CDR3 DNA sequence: TGTGCCAGCAGCCGTGTACAGGGTGCCGAAGCTTTCTTT. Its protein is CASSRVQGAEAFF.

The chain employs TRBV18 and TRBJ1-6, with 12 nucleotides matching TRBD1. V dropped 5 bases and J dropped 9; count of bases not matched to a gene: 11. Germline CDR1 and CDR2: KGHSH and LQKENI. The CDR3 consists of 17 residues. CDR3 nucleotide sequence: TGTGCCAGCTCAGCAACCCGGGACAGGGGGCTAGGTTCACCCCTCCACTTT. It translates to CASSATRDRGLGSPLHF.

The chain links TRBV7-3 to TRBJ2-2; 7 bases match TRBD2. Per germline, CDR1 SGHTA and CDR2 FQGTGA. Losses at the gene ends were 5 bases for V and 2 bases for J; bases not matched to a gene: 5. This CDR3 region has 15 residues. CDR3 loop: CASSPAGLNTGELFF. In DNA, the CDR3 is TGTGCCAGCAGCCCAGCGGGACTAAACACCGGGGAGCTGTTTTTT.

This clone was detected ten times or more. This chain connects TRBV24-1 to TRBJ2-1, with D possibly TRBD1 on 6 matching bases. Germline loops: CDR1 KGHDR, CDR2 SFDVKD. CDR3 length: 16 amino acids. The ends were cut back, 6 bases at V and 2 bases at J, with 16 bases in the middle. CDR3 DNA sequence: TGTGCCACCAGTTTCTCAGGGGTAGAACCCTACAATGAGCAGTTCTTC. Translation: CATSFSGVEPYNEQFF.

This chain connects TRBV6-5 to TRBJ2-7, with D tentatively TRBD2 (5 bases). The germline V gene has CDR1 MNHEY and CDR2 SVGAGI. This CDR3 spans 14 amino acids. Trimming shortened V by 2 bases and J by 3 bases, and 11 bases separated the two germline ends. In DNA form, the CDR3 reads TGTGCCAGCAGTTACGCAGCGAGGGACTACGAGCAGTACTTC. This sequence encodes CASSYAARDYEQYF.

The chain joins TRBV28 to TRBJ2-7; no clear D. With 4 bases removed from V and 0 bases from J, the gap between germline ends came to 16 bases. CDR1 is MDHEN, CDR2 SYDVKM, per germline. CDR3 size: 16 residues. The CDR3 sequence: CASSSRRIPSSYEQYF. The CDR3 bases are TGTGCCAGCAGTTCGAGGCGGATCCCGAGCTCCTACGAGCAGTACTTC.

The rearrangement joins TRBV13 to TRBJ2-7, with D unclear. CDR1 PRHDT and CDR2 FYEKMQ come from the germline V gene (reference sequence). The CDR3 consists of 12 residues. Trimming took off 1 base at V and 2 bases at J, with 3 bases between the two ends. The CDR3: CASSLAAYEQYF. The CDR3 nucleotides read TGTGCCAGCAGCTTAGCCGCCTACGAGCAGTACTTC.

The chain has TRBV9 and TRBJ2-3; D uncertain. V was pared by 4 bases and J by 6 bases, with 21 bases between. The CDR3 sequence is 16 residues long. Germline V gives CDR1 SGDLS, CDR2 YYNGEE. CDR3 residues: CASSPDPGAVVDTQYF. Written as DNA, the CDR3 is TGTGCCAGCAGCCCCGACCCGGGTGCCGTCGTCGATACGCAGTATTTT.

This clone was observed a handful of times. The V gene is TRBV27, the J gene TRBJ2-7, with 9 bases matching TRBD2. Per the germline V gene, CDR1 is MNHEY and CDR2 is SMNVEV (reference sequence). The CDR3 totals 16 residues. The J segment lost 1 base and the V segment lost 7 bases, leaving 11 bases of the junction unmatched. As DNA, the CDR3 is TGTGCCAGCACCCCGCGGGGGGGTACCCCATCCTACGAGCAGTACTTC. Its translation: CASTPRGGTPSYEQYF.

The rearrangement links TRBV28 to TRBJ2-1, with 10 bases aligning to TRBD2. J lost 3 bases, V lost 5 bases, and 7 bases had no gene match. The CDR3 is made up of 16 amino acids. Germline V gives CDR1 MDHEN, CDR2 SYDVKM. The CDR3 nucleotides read TGTGCCAGCAGTAAAGAGAGGACTAGCGGCTACAATGAGCAGTTCTTC. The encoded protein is CASSKERTSGYNEQFF.

The CDR3 region has the DNA TGCAGCGTCGTTACAGGGGTGTATCCGTTCTTC. Protein sequence: CSVVTGVYPFF. This rearrangement joins TRBV29-1 to TRBJ2-1; the match to TRBD1 covers 7 bases. Germline CDR1 is SQVTM and CDR2 is ANQGSEA. This CDR3 region has 11 residues. V lost 6 bases and J lost 15; bases outside the gene matches: 11.